This is a list of T cell receptor beta chains from one sample in a study of T-cell reconstitution after alpha-beta-depleted transplantation in children. Via MiXCR, TCRdb re-called the PCR reads, giving one row per CDR3 protein. The sample comprises 400,000 to 550,000 distinct CDR3 sequences, 8% to 11% of which are singletons, and 2% rests with the top ten. Specimen: PBMCs, collected before TCRalphabeta/CD19-depleted stem cell transplant. The receptor source for this set is a child aged 2 to 15 with inherited bone marrow failure, due to receive a stem cell transplant. Both conserved end residues are part of each CDR3. Fields, in order: D gene, V gene, J gene, clone size, CDR3 DNA, CDR3 protein. The D gene is left open where the match is weak. The listing skips clone size in some rows; elsewhere it reads once, few, many or a size class.

NA	TRBV5-6	TRBJ2-1	many	TGTGCCAGCAGCCTCCCCAGTGATGAGCAGTTCTTC	CASSLPSDEQFF
NA	TRBV11-2	TRBJ1-2	NA	TGTGCCAGCAGCTGGGCCGGATCCGCCTATGGCTACACCTTC	CASSWAGSAYGYTF
NA	TRBV5-1	TRBJ2-7	many	TGCGCCAGCAGCTTGGCCCCCGGGAGTGGAACGTACGAGCAGTACTTC	CASSLAPGSGTYEQYF
TRBD1	TRBV25-1	TRBJ2-7	few	TGTGCCAGCAGTGGACAGGGGATGGGCTACGAGCAGTACTTC	CASSGQGMGYEQYF
TRBD1	TRBV6-5	TRBJ1-4	many	TGTGCCAGCAGTTACTATCCGGGACAGCTTGCAACTAATGAAAAACTGTTTTTT	CASSYYPGQLATNEKLFF
TRBD2	TRBV12-3/TRBV12-4	TRBJ2-7	many	TGTGCCAGCGCCCGGGACTACTCCTACGAGCAGTACTTC	CASARDYSYEQYF
NA	TRBV4-1	TRBJ2-7	many	TGCGCCAGCAGCCAATCTACGGGGAGCGAGCAGTACTTC	CASSQSTGSEQYF
NA	TRBV12-3/TRBV12-4	TRBJ1-2	many	TGTGCCAGCTCCCAGGGGATCAACTATGGCTACACCTTC	CASSQGINYGYTF
TRBD1	TRBV28	TRBJ2-7	many	TGTGCCAGCAGTTTAGCCGGGGACAGTGAGTACGAGCAGTACTTC	CASSLAGDSEYEQYF
NA	TRBV24-1	TRBJ2-7	few	TGTGCCACCAGTGACGGGACTGCCGCCTACGAGCAGTACTTC	CATSDGTAAYEQYF
TRBD2	TRBV2	TRBJ2-1	NA	TGTGCCAGCGGAATCATACTAGATAGCGGGAGGAGCTCCTACAATGAGCAGTTCTTC	CASGIILDSGRSSYNEQFF